The 2 T cell receptor beta chains presented below share a single source sample, sequenced in a study of Tregs in tolerant kidney transplant recipients. This table comes from immunoSEQ multiplex PCR, and its TCRdb copy is limited to in-frame clones, with some not included. The table lists roughly 53,000 clones. The material was CD4+ T cells from blood, obtained before the transplant. The source is a human donor who received a combined kidney and bone marrow transplant.

On this clone: The CDR3 is cut off 3 residues early in the read; its end comes from the germline J gene. This rearrangement joins TRBV2 to TRBJ1-1; the D gene is possibly TRBD1 (5 bases). Germline V gives CDR1 SNHLY, CDR2 FYNNEI. CDR3 size: 13 residues. V dropped 6 bases and J dropped 3 bases, with 11 bases sitting between them. The chain's CDR3 is CASRAFRDTEAFF. Partial CDR3 DNA: TGTGCCAGCAGGGCTTTCAGGGACACTGAA. The whole variable domain, filled in from reference TRBV2 and TRBJ1-1, reads EPEVTQTPSHQVTQMGQEVILRCVPISNHLYFYWYRQILGQKVEFLVSFYNNEISEKSEIFDDQFSVERPDGSNFTLKIRSTKLEDSAMYFCASRAFRDTEAFFGQGTRLTVV.

Turning to this clone: The read ends 3 residues early relative to the CDR3; the germline J gene fills the gap. The rearrangement uses TRBV7-2 and TRBJ2-3; 8 bases fit TRBD2. CDR3 length: 15 amino acids. In germline, CDR1 is SGHTA, CDR2 FQGNSA. With 5 bases clipped from V and 4 bases from J, the junction kept 8 bases outside the gene matches. Incomplete CDR3 DNA: TGTGCCAGCAGCCCCTGGCGGGAGGTGGCAGATACG. Its protein is CASSPWREVADT. The entire CDR3 protein reads CASSPWREVADTQYF. Full variable domain (missing parts from reference TRBV7-2 and TRBJ2-3): GAGVSQSPSNKVTEKGKDVELRCDPISGHTALYWYRQSLGQGLEFLIYFQGNSAPDKSGLPSDRFSAERTGGSVSTLTIQRTQQEDSAVYLCASSPWREVADTQYFGPGTRLTVL.